Presented here are 26 T cell receptor beta chains from one specimen sequenced in a study of blood T cell repertoires in COVID-19. Sequenced by immunoSEQ multiplex PCR; TCRdb stores in-frame clones only, minus some. The data hold 85,000 to 95,000 clones, with more than 75% observed a single time. The source material was peripheral blood. These receptor sequences come from a man aged 70-80 years with acute or convalescent COVID-19.

The rearrangement joins TRBV5-1 to TRBJ2-1, with 8 bases identical to TRBD1. The CDR3 covers 15 residues. The germline CDR1 and CDR2 sequences are SGHRS and YFSETQ. Trimming at V came to 3 bases and at J to 5 bases, leaving 7 bases not matched to a gene. The CDR3 nucleotides read TGCGCCAGCAGCTCCTCGGACAGGGCTGACAATGAGCAGTTCTTC. Translated, it gives CASSSSDRADNEQFF.

The rearrangement uses TRBV5-4 and TRBJ1-2, with 7 bases fitting TRBD1. Losses at the gene ends were 2 bases for V and 2 bases for J; bases not matched to a gene: 9. The CDR3 runs to 16 residues. The germline V gene encodes CDR1 SGHNT and CDR2 YYREEE (reference sequence). The CDR3 loop reads CASSFDPGQRNYGYTF. In DNA form, the CDR3 reads TGTGCCAGCAGCTTCGATCCGGGACAGCGGAACTATGGCTACACCTTC.

The chain carries TRBV3-1 (or the pseudogene TRBV3-2) and TRBJ2-2; D is perhaps TRBD2 (5 bases). Germline values: CDR1 LGHDT, CDR2 YNNKEL (reference sequence). V lost 0 bases and J 3 bases, leaving 5 bases between the germline ends. The CDR3 runs to 14 residues. The CDR3 nucleotides read TGTGCCAGCAGCCAAGAGGGAGACACCGGGGAGCTGTTTTTT. This gives the protein CASSQEGDTGELFF.

As DNA, the CDR3 is TGTGCCAGCAGCACGGGGACAGGTAGGAAGAACACTGAAGCTTTCTTT. It yields the protein CASSTGTGRKNTEAFF. The J gene is TRBJ1-1, the V gene TRBV5-4, with 8 bases matching TRBD1. CDR3 length: 16 residues. CDR1 is SGHNT, CDR2 YYREEE, per germline (reference sequence). V dropped 4 bases and J dropped 1; count of bases not matched to a gene: 9.

This clone was counted a few times. DNA of the CDR3: TGCGCCAGCAGCTTGGTGGACAGGGGGCTCGATTATGGCTACACCTTC. Translation gives CASSLVDRGLDYGYTF. V and J are TRBV5-1 and TRBJ1-2; 11 bases match TRBD1. CDR3 size: 16 residues. The V and J ends lost 0 bases and 5 bases, in that order; junction bases with no gene match: 6. Germline V gene data show CDR1 as SGHRS and CDR2 as YFSETQ.

This clone was seen a few times. The rearrangement joins TRBV5-6 to TRBJ2-3; D might be TRBD2 (5 bases). Trimming removed 0 bases at V and 2 bases at J, with 22 bases between. The CDR3 covers 19 residues. Germline assignment: CDR1 SGHDT and CDR2 YYEEEE. The CDR3 here is CASSLARRTFHGDTDTQYF. The CDR3 region has the DNA TGTGCCAGCAGCTTGGCCAGGAGGACTTTCCATGGTGACACAGATACGCAGTATTTT.

Only a few counts were recorded for this clone. Other DNA sequences in the same sample also yield this CDR3. The chain has TRBV19 and TRBJ1-1, with D hard to call. Germline V gene lookup returns CDR1 LNHDA and CDR2 SQIVND (reference sequence). The CDR3 sequence is 13 residues long. The V end lost 6 bases, the J end lost 10 bases, and 18 bases lay between the germline ends. In DNA form, the CDR3 reads TGTGCCAGTAGGGGAACGGGATTGGTTGTAGCTTTCTTT. Its protein is CASRGTGLVVAFF. The full variable domain, with the rest looked up from reference TRBV19 and TRBJ1-1, is DGGITQSPKYLFRKEGQNVTLSCEQNLNHDAMYWYRQDPGQGLRLIYYSQIVNDFQKGDIAEGYSVSREKKESFPLTVTSAQKNPTAFYLCASRGTGLVVAFFGQGTRLTVV.

This clone was counted between two and nine times. The chain joins TRBV6-6 to TRBJ1-5; no reliable D call. V lost 5 bases and J lost 0, with 5 bases in between. Germline CDR1 reads MNHNY; CDR2 reads SVGAGI (reference sequence). This CDR3 spans 13 amino acids. The CDR3 nucleotides read TGTGCCAGCAGTAGCTATAGCAATCAGCCCCAGCATTTT. Residues: CASSSYSNQPQHF.

The CDR3 reads CATRPTGNTEAFF. The CDR3 DNA sequence: TGTGCCACCAGACCGACAGGGAACACTGAAGCTTTCTTT. The gene calls are TRBV24-1 and TRBJ1-1; D may be TRBD1 (6 bases). Trimming took off 7 bases at V and 1 base at J, with 9 bases between the two ends. The CDR3 has 13 residues. Germline loops: CDR1 KGHDR, CDR2 SFDVKD.

V and J are TRBV29-1 and TRBJ2-5, with 8 bases identical to TRBD2. Germline CDR1 SQVTM, CDR2 ANQGSEA. This CDR3 is built from 15 residues. V gave up 3 bases and J gave up 4 bases; unmatched junction bases: 10. Written as DNA, the CDR3 is TGCAGCGTTGAGAACGGTCGGGAGGGCCGAGAGACCCAGTACTTC. As protein: CSVENGREGRETQYF.

The chain uses TRBV10-1 and TRBJ2-3; 11 positions agree with TRBD2. V shed 3 bases, J shed 2 bases, and the junction held 10 bases outside the gene matches. The CDR3 totals 18 residues. The germline V gene encodes CDR1 WNHNN and CDR2 SYGVQD (reference sequence). CDR3 DNA sequence: TGCGCCAGCAGTGACCTAGCGGGGGGCCCGGAGGTCACAGATACGCAGTATTTT. As protein: CASSDLAGGPEVTDTQYF.

J is TRBJ2-5 and V is TRBV7-2, with 15 nucleotides matching TRBD2. Trimming cost V 4 bases and J 3 bases; bases outside gene matches: 3. CDR1 SGHTA and CDR2 FQGNSA come from the germline V gene. This CDR3 is built from 16 residues. CDR3 coding DNA: TGTGCCAGCAGCTCGGGACTAGCGGGGGGCGAAGAGACCCAGTACTTC. Translated: CASSSGLAGGEETQYF.

The V and J genes are TRBV18 and TRBJ2-3; 9 positions match TRBD1. This CDR3 spans 16 amino acids. Germline trimming cut 5 bases from V and 3 bases from J; bases unmatched to any gene: 9. CDR1 and CDR2 (germline): KGHSH, LQKENI. As DNA, the CDR3 is TGTGCCAGCTCAGCACAAGACAGGGGGTTTACAGATACGCAGTATTTT. Residues: CASSAQDRGFTDTQYF.

The chain is built from TRBV19 and TRBJ2-6, with TRBD1 matching 7 bases. This CDR3 is 15 amino acids long. V lost 4 bases to trimming and J lost 4 bases; unmatched junction nucleotides: 4. The germline V gene has CDR1 LNHDA and CDR2 SQIVND (reference sequence). The CDR3 bases are TGTGCCAGTAGTAACACAGGGGTCGGGGCCAACGTCCTGACTTTC. Translating gives CASSNTGVGANVLTF.

V usage is TRBV5-4 and J usage is TRBJ2-2; D is unclear. Trimming removed 3 bases from V and 3 bases from J, with 12 bases in between. CDR3 size: 15 residues. CDR1 and CDR2 (germline): SGHNT, YYREEE (reference sequence). CDR3 region: CASSSVGTDTGELFF. The DNA for the CDR3 is TGTGCCAGCAGCTCAGTGGGCACGGACACCGGGGAGCTGTTTTTT.

This clone was seen a handful of times. This sequence joins TRBV28 and TRBJ2-7; D may be TRBD1 (6 bases). Germline-derived CDR1 and CDR2 are MDHEN and SYDVKM. The V end lost 3 bases, the J end lost 0 bases, and 12 bases lay between the germline ends. The CDR3 sequence is 15 residues long. The chain's CDR3 is CASSFRDRSSYEQYF. CDR3 in DNA: TGTGCCAGCAGTTTCCGCGACAGGAGCTCCTACGAGCAGTACTTC.

This clone was recorded at least ten times. The chain couples TRBV19 to TRBJ1-2, with no clear D. V shed 10 bases and J shed 8 bases, with 23 bases lying between them. The CDR3 is made up of 14 amino acids. Germline CDR1 reads LNHDA; CDR2 reads SQIVND (reference sequence). The DNA of the CDR3 is TGTGCCACTAACTCCCTCGCGAGTGAGAGGGGCTACACCTTC. This translates into CATNSLASERGYTF.

This clone was recorded only once. The genes are TRBV28 and TRBJ1-2; D gene uncertain. This CDR3 has 16 residues. Germline assignment: CDR1 MDHEN and CDR2 SYDVKM. Trimming left V 4 bases short and J 2 bases short, with 17 bases between. The CDR3 sequence: CASSSAPGAGNYGYTF. DNA of the CDR3: TGTGCCAGCAGTTCCGCCCCGGGAGCTGGAAACTATGGCTACACCTTC.

The chain has TRBV27 and TRBJ1-1; TRBD1 agrees at 7 bases. This CDR3 is 15 amino acids long. The V and J ends lost 3 bases and 5 bases, in that order; junction bases with no gene match: 9. Germline-derived CDR1 and CDR2 are MNHEY and SMNVEV (reference sequence). The CDR3 DNA reads TGTGCCAGCAGTTTGAACGACAGGGTAGCGACTGAAGCTTTCTTT. It encodes CASSLNDRVATEAFF.

The J gene is TRBJ1-1, the V gene TRBV2; 8 bases line up with TRBD1. The length of the CDR3 is 14 residues. CDR1 and CDR2 from the germline V gene are SNHLY and FYNNEI. Trimming cost V 5 bases and J 3 bases; bases outside gene matches: 5. The CDR3 sequence is CASSLQGVDTEAFF. In nucleotides, the CDR3 is TGTGCCAGCAGTTTACAGGGGGTGGACACTGAAGCTTTCTTT.

This chain connects TRBV6-4 to TRBJ1-5; D remains ambiguous. The germline gives CDR1 MRHNA, CDR2 SNTAGT. The CDR3 covers 13 residues. V lost 5 bases and J 4 bases, leaving 9 bases between the germline ends. CDR3 loop: CASSREANQPQHF. CDR3 DNA: TGTGCCAGCAGTCGGGAGGCTAATCAGCCCCAGCATTTT.

This clone was seen more than once but under ten times. The J gene is TRBJ2-1, the V gene TRBV7-2, with no clear D. Deletions cut 3 bases from V and 0 bases from J, with 12 bases between. Germline V gives CDR1 SGHTA, CDR2 FQGNSA. CDR3 length: 16 amino acids. Here the CDR3 reads CASSLISRSSYNEQFF. The CDR3 DNA is TGTGCCAGCAGCTTGATCAGCCGGAGCTCCTACAATGAGCAGTTCTTC.

The J gene is TRBJ1-6, the V gene TRBV5-5, with TRBD1 as a possible D gene (5 bases). Germline CDR1 reads SGHKS; CDR2 reads YYEKEE (reference sequence). With 3 bases removed from V and 5 bases from J, the gap between germline ends came to 18 bases. The CDR3 is made up of 17 amino acids. Here the CDR3 reads CASSSPVGGANNSPLHF. The CDR3 DNA reads TGTGCCAGCAGCTCGCCCGTGGGTGGGGCCAATAATTCACCCCTCCACTTT.

The chain recombines TRBV18 with TRBJ1-2, with 8 positions matching TRBD1. The CDR3 has 15 amino acids. Germline V CDR1 and CDR2: KGHSH, LQKENI. After removal of 4 bases from V and 0 bases from J, the junction contained 4 bases not matched to a gene. Here the CDR3 DNA reads TGTGCCAGCTCACTGAGACAGGGGACTAACTATGGCTACACCTTC. Its translation: CASSLRQGTNYGYTF.

V gene TRBV18 combines with J gene TRBJ2-2; TRBD1 aligns across 9 bases. The CDR3 has 16 amino acids. J lost 4 bases, V lost 2 bases, and 5 bases had no gene match. Germline CDR1 KGHSH, CDR2 LQKENI. The CDR3 bases are TGTGCCAGCTCACCATCTTCGACAGGGGGCACCGGGGAGCTGTTTTTT. Translating gives CASSPSSTGGTGELFF.

The rearrangement links TRBV6-5 to TRBJ2-7; 8 bases map to TRBD1. Looked up from germline, CDR1 is MNHEY and CDR2 is SVGAGI. V lost 9 bases to trimming and J lost 0 bases; unmatched junction nucleotides: 4. This CDR3 contains 13 residues. CDR3 nucleotide sequence: TGTGCCAGTACCGGGACAGGCTCCTACGAGCAGTACTTC. Translated, it gives CASTGTGSYEQYF.